This T cell receptor (beta chain) was profiled in a study of blood T cell repertoires in COVID-19. Overall study context: There were acute and convalescent COVID-19 samples, and they came from the United States, Italy and Spain. The cDNA or gDNA used as material had been derived from T cells, B-cell-depleted T cells, or PBMCs.

Original analysis: Estimates of nucleated cell counts were drawn from the amplification of reference gene primers. The repertoire was sequenced with immunoSEQ multiplex PCR; TCRdb's copy has only in-frame clones and lacks some. D and trimming come from the DNA, and the V and J calls and clone size come from that table. The sample consists of under 250,000 clones, approximately 84% of them appearing once. The germline V and J ends were trimmed by 4 bases and 0 bases, with 10 bases remaining between them. Germline loops: CDR1 SGHNT, CDR2 YYREEE (reference sequence). The CDR3 is made up of 14 amino acids.

Sequenced material: peripheral blood. The sequence came from a man aged 45-60 years with COVID-19, enrolled during active disease. The chain uses TRBV5-4 and TRBJ1-1; the D is unclear. CDR3 nucleotide sequence: TGTGCCAGCAGCCCCCAGAGGGTGAACACTGAAGCTTTCTTT. Its translation is CASSPQRVNTEAFF. The whole variable domain, remainder taken from reference TRBV5-4 and TRBJ1-1, is ETGVTQSPTHLIKTRGQQVTLRCSSQSGHNTVSWYQQALGQGPQFIFQYYREEENGRGNFPPRFSGLQFPNYSSELNVNALELDDSALYLCASSPQRVNTEAFFGQGTRLTVV.